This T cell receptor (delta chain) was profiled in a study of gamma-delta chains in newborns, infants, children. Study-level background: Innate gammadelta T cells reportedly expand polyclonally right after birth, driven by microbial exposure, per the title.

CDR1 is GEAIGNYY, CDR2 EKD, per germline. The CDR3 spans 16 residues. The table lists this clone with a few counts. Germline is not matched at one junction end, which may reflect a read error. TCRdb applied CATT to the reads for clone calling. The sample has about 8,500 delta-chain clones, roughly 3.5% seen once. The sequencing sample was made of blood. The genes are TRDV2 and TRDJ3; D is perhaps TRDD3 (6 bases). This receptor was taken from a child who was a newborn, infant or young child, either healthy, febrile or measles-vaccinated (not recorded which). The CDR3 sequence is CACDTWGFWDTRRMFF. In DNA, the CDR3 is TGTGCCTGTGACACCTGGGGATTTTGGGACACCCGACGGATGTTTTTC.